What follows are 8 T cell receptor beta chains derived from one specimen sequenced in a study of blood T cell repertoires in COVID-19. Method: immunoSEQ multiplex PCR; TCRdb's copy keeps in-frame clones and lacks some. Of under 300,000 clones listed, about 79% are singletons. The sample comprised peripheral blood. These receptors were taken from a woman older than 75 with acute or convalescent COVID-19.

The V gene is TRBV19, the J gene TRBJ2-2; 8 bases line up with TRBD2. V lost 5 bases and J lost 0; bases outside the gene matches: 2. The CDR3 has 15 amino acids. From germline, CDR1 is LNHDA and CDR2 SQIVND (reference sequence). The CDR3: CASSRGGTNTGELFF. The CDR3 DNA sequence: TGTGCCAGTAGTCGCGGGGGGACGAACACCGGGGAGCTGTTTTTT.

This sequence joins TRBV6-1 and TRBJ1-2; the D gene is possibly TRBD1 (5 bases). Germline V lookup: CDR1 MNHNS, CDR2 SASEGT. V was clipped by 0 bases and J by 2 bases, with 13 bases between them. This CDR3 is 16 amino acids long. DNA of the CDR3: TGTGCCAGCAGTGAAGCGTGGCAGGGCCCAAACTATGGCTACACCTTC. Translated: CASSEAWQGPNYGYTF.

This clone has more than one count but fewer than ten. V usage is TRBV6-5 and J usage is TRBJ1-1; a possible D gene is TRBD1 (6 bases). CDR1 MNHEY and CDR2 SVGAGI come from the germline V gene. Trimming pared 6 bases from V and 1 base from J, leaving 9 bases between. The CDR3 is 13 residues long. In DNA form, the CDR3 reads TGTGCCAGCAGGCAGACAGGGAACACTGAAGCTTTCTTT. It encodes CASRQTGNTEAFF.

The chain is built from TRBV5-1 and TRBJ2-1; the match to TRBD2 covers 9 bases. Germline CDR1 and CDR2: SGHRS and YFSETQ. The junction had 24 bases not matched to a gene; V was cut back by 4 bases and J by 10 bases. The CDR3 consists of 19 residues. CDR3 DNA: TGCGCCAGCAGCGTGCCAGGCGCGGGGGGGGCTCAAGTCCCTCACGAGCAGTTCTTC. This gives the protein CASSVPGAGGAQVPHEQFF.

This clone was seen just once. The chain carries TRBV5-1 and TRBJ2-3; 9 positions agree with TRBD2. V lost 2 bases and J lost 1; bases outside the gene matches: 5. The CDR3 covers 16 residues. Germline V gene lookup returns CDR1 SGHRS and CDR2 YFSETQ. This chain's CDR3 is CASSLGGGAGTDTQYF. The CDR3, as DNA: TGCGCCAGCAGCTTAGGCGGGGGGGCCGGCACAGATACGCAGTATTTT.

The chain employs TRBV12-3 or TRBV12-4 and TRBJ2-2; no reliable D call. V gave up 5 bases and J gave up 11 bases, with 9 bases separating them. CDR3 length equals 11 residues. The CDR3: CASSHGGELFF. The CDR3 DNA reads as TGTGCCAGCAGTCACGGCGGTGAGCTGTTTTTT.

The rearrangement joins TRBV5-4 to TRBJ1-1; TRBD1 agrees at 8 bases. Germline V gene sequence: CDR1 SGHNT, CDR2 YYREEE (reference sequence). Trimming removed 7 bases from V and 5 bases from J; junction bases left unmatched: 4. There are 12 residues in the CDR3. The CDR3 loop reads CASQGAQTEAFF. CDR3 nucleotides: TGTGCCAGCCAGGGGGCGCAGACTGAAGCTTTCTTT.

Concerning this clone itself: The sample contains more than one DNA sequence encoding this CDR3. The chain joins TRBV7-3 to TRBJ2-3, with D possibly being TRBD1 (5 bases). The CDR3 runs to 14 residues. Germline V CDR1 and CDR2: SGHTA, FQGTGA. Trimming cost V 3 bases and J 1 base, with 8 bases left between them. The chain's CDR3 is CASSLAGRTDTQYF. Written as DNA, the CDR3 is TGTGCCAGCAGCTTGGCAGGGCGCACAGATACGCAGTATTTT.